This T cell receptor (beta chain) came from a study of T cells in Graves' hyperthyroidism and ophthalmopathy. RNA transcripts were the template for amplifying TCR beta CDR3 regions. First-round RT-PCR targeting the TCR CDR3 was performed with the HTBI primer set. TCRdb re-called the multiplex PCR reads with MiXCR, one entry per CDR3 protein. Here the sample spans about 480,000 distinct CDR3 sequences, approximately 15% being singletons. The CDR3 extends over 15 amino acids. Trimming pared 4 bases from V and 5 bases from J, leaving 17 bases between. This clonotype was seen repeatedly, ten times or more.

Sequenced material: blood. This receptor was obtained from a young woman with Graves' hyperthyroidism. This sequence joins TRBV12-3 or TRBV12-4 and TRBJ1-2, with TRBD1 as a possible D gene (6 bases). In DNA, the CDR3 is TGTGCCAGCAGTTACCCTCGTGAGGGGGAGTATGGCTACACCTTC. It codes for CASSYPREGEYGYTF.